This record concerns one T cell receptor (beta chain) sequence. This sample is drawn from a study of OX40 agonist ivuxolimab in advanced cancers. Whole-study context: Prior checkpoint blockade (anti-PD-1, anti-PD-L1 or anti-CTLA-4) was permitted; about 40% had it.

Clones were sequenced by immunoSEQ multiplex PCR, and TCRdb holds only the in-frame ones, with some missing. This table holds roughly 40,000 clones, less than 90% found once. Germline assignment: CDR1 SGHNT and CDR2 YYREEE (reference sequence). The CDR3 extends over 15 amino acids. J was trimmed by 1 base and V by 4 bases; bases with no gene match: 3. The rearrangement links TRBV5-4 to TRBJ1-5; 9 bases match TRBD1. Sequencing was performed on CD4+ or CD8+ T cells sorted from blood, taken in a trial of the OX40 agonist ivuxolimab. The sequence was obtained from an adult with an advanced solid tumor such as melanoma, head and neck, liver or kidney cancer. CDR3 in amino acids: CASSPDRGSNQPQHF. CDR3 in DNA: TGTGCCAGCAGCCCAGACAGGGGGAGCAATCAGCCCCAGCATTTT.